This TCR beta chain was captured in a study of blood T cell repertoires in COVID-19. Study as a whole: There were acute and convalescent COVID-19 samples, and they came from the United States, Italy and Spain. PBMCs, B-cell-depleted T cells, or T cells provided the cDNA or gDNA that made up the material.

Original handling: Estimation of nucleated cell counts relied on the amplification of reference gene primers. Produced via immunoSEQ multiplex PCR; TCRdb's table is partial and in-frame only. For V, J and clone size, that table is used; D and trimming come from the DNA. The sample carries about 200,000 clones, 75% to 85% recorded once. Turning to this clone: An end of the junction does not agree with germline; a read error may underlie this.

The origin of this receptor is a human donor in a cohort sampled during active COVID-19. The sample comprised peripheral blood.

In DNA, the CDR3 is TGCAGCGTCGAAGGGGATGCTAGCGGGAACTACGAGCAGTACTTC. It is translated as CSVEGDASGNYEQYF. The chain is built from TRBV29-1 and TRBJ2-7, with TRBD2 identical over 9 bases. This CDR3 has 15 residues. Germline V gene sequence: CDR1 SQVTM, CDR2 ANQGSEA.